This entry is about one T cell receptor (beta chain). The antigen remains unidentified. This sample stems from a study of T cell responses to AZD1222 COVID-19 vaccine. Study-wide results and limits: Spike-specific TCR breadth and depth were elevated following two AZD1222 doses. Repertoire sampling occurred only after the peak T cell response. The number of AZD1222 recipients seropositive at baseline was only 6 or 7.

This table comes from immunoSEQ multiplex PCR, and its TCRdb copy is limited to in-frame clones, with some not included. The table records about 150,000 clones, around nine tenths of them present only once. This sequence was found in an adult who received the AZD1222 COVID-19 vaccine. The sequencing here drew on peripheral blood, taken 28 days after the second AZD1222 dose.

This CDR3 reads CASSLGTTGVGEKLFF. The CDR3 region has the DNA TGTGCCAGCAGCTTGGGGACGACAGGGGTCGGTGAAAAACTGTTTTTT. J is TRBJ1-4 and V is TRBV5-6, with 8 bases fitting TRBD1. The germline V gene has CDR1 SGHDT and CDR2 YYEEEE. This CDR3 spans 16 amino acids. J was trimmed by 7 bases and V by 0 bases; bases with no gene match: 8.